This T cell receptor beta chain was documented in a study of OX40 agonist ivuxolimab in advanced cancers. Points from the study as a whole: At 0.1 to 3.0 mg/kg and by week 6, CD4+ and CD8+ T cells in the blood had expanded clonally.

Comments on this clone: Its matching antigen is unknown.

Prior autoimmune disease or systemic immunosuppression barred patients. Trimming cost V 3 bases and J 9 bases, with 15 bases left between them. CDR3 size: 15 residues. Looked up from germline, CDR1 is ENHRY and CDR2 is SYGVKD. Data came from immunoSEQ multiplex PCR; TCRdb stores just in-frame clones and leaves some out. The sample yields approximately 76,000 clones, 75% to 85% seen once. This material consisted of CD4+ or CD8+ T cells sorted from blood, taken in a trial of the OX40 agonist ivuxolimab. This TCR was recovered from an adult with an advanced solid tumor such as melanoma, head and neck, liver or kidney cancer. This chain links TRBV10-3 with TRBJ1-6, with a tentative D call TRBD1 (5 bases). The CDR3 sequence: CAISERDGTSSPLHF. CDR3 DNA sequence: TGTGCCATCAGTGAAAGGGACGGGACGTCTTCACCCCTCCACTTT.